This T cell receptor (beta chain) was identified during a study of Ad26.COV2.S vaccination and SARS-CoV-2 variants. Study at large: The donor participated in the COV1001 trial, in its Ad26.COV2.S arm. Donor got 5x10^10 or 1x10^11 viral particles of Ad26.COV2.S.

With respect to this clone: Its antigen is unknown.

Study-wide results and caveats: It was vaccine recipients, not placebo recipients, who had the higher spike-specific TCR breadth.

TCRdb keeps only in-frame clones here, not all; method: immunoSEQ multiplex PCR. In the table there are hundreds of thousands of clones, approximately 87% of which are singletons. Germline V gene sequence: CDR1 LNHDA, CDR2 SQIVND (reference sequence). This CDR3 has 16 amino acids. Trimming removed 6 bases at V and 0 bases at J, with 17 bases between. Treatment meaning: some 19 received Ad26.COV2.S at low or high dose, single or two shots; five or six received placebo; per-sample allocation not given. Samples analyzed were those drawn on day 63 after the first vaccine or placebo injection. Ad26.COV2.S expressed prefusion-stabilized spike from the original Wuhan strain.

The rearrangement links TRBV19 to TRBJ1-1; D uncertain. The clonotype originates from a person between 18 and 59 years old who received the Ad26.COV2.S COVID-19 vaccine or a placebo. Sequencing used peripheral blood, obtained in a trial of Ad26.COV2.S vaccine versus placebo. DNA for the CDR3: TGTGCCAGTAGAGGAAGCAGCCCAACTATGAACACTGAAGCTTTCTTT. It translates to CASRGSSPTMNTEAFF. Full variable domain (missing parts from reference TRBV19 and TRBJ1-1): DGGITQSPKYLFRKEGQNVTLSCEQNLNHDAMYWYRQDPGQGLRLIYYSQIVNDFQKGDIAEGYSVSREKKESFPLTVTSAQKNPTAFYLCASRGSSPTMNTEAFFGQGTRLTVV.